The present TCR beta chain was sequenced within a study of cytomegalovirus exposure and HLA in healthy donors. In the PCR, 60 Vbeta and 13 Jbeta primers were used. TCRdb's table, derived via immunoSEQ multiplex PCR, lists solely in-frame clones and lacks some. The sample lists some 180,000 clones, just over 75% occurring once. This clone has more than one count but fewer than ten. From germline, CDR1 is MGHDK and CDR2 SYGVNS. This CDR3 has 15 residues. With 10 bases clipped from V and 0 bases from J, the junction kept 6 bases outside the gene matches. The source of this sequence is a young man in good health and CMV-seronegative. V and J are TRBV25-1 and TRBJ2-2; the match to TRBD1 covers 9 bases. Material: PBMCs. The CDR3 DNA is TGTGCCACCCGGGGACAGGGCGCGAACACCGGGGAGCTGTTTTTT. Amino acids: CATRGQGANTGELFF.